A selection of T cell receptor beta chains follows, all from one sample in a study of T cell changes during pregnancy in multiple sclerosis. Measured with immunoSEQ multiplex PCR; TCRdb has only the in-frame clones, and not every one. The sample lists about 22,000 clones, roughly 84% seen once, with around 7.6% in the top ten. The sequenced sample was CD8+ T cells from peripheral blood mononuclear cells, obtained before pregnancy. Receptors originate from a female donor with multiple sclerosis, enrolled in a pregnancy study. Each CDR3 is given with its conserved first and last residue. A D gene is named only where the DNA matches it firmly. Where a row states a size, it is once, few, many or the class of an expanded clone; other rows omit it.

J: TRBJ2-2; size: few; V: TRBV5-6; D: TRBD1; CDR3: CASSLIGQGRSGELFF; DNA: TGTGCCAGCAGCTTGATCGGACAGGGGCGTAGCGGGGAGCTGTTTTTT
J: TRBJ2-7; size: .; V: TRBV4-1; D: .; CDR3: CASSQVGSPGEQYF; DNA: TGCGCCAGCAGCCAGGTCGGGTCCCCGGGGGAGCAGTACTTC
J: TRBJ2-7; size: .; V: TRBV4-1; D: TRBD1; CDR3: CASSHGQGASDEQYF; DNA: TGCGCCAGCAGCCATGGTCAGGGGGCGAGTGACGAGCAGTACTTC
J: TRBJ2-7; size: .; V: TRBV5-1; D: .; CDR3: CASSLANGIGNEQYF; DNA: TGCGCCAGCAGCTTGGCCAACGGGATCGGCAACGAGCAGTACTTC
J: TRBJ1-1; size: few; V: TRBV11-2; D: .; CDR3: CASSSYSHRSPEAFF; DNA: TGTGCCAGCAGCTCCTATTCCCACAGGTCCCCTGAAGCTTTCTTT
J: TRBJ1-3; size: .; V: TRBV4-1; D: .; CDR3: CASSQPPGSSGNTIYF; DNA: TGCGCCAGCAGCCAGCCACCGGGAAGCTCTGGAAACACCATATATTTT
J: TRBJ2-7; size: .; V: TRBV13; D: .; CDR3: CASSLGSTTYEQYF; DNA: TGTGCCAGCAGCTTGGGCAGTACAACCTACGAGCAGTACTTC
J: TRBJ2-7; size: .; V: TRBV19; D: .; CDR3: CASSIGGGDEQYF; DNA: TGTGCCAGTAGTATTGGAGGGGGCGACGAGCAGTACTTC
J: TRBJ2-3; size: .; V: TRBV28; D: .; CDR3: CASSTRDLPHTDTQYF; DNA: TGTGCCAGCAGTACCCGGGACTTGCCTCACACAGATACGCAGTATTTT
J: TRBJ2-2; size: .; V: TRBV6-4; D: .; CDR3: CASSDKGTGELFF; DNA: TGTGCCAGCAGTGACAAGGGGACCGGGGAGCTGTTTTTT
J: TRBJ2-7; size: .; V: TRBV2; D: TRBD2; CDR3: CASRSGGGVYEQYF; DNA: TGTGCCAGCAGGAGCGGGGGCGGAGTTTACGAGCAGTACTTC
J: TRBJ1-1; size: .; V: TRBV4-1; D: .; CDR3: CASSQRPGSEAFF; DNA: TGCGCCAGCAGCCAACGTCCGGGGTCTGAAGCTTTCTTT
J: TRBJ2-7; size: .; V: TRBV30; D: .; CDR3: CAWSVKGDEQYF; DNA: TGTGCCTGGAGTGTAAAGGGAGACGAGCAGTACTTC
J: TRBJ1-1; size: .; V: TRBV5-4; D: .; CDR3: CASSWGDGEAFF; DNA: TGTGCCAGCAGCTGGGGGGACGGTGAAGCTTTCTTT
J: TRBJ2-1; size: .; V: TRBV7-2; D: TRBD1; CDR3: CASSLPFGQESYNEQFF; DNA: TGTGCCAGCAGCTTACCCTTCGGACAGGAGTCCTACAATGAGCAGTTCTTC
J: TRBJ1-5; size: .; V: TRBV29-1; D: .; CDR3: CSVQLRADSNQPQHF; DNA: TGCAGCGTTCAACTCAGGGCCGATAGCAATCAGCCCCAGCATTTT
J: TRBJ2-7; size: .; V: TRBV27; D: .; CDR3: CASTPVGEPSYEQYF; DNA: TGTGCCAGCACCCCCGTTGGGGAGCCCTCCTACGAGCAGTACTTC
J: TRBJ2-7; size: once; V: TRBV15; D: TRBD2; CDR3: CATSRDPLFLSGRAYEQYF; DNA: TGTGCCACCAGCAGAGATCCTCTCTTCTTAAGCGGGAGGGCCTACGAGCAGTACTTC
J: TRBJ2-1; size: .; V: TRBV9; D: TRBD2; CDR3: CASSVSGSGNNEQFF; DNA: TGTGCCAGCAGCGTTAGCGGGAGTGGGAACAATGAGCAGTTCTTC
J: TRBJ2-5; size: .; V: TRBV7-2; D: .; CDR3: CASTLTGIPETQYF; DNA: TGTGCCAGCACCCTTACAGGGATCCCTGAGACCCAGTACTTC
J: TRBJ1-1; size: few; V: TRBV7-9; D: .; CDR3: CASRGRLVAEAFF; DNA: TGTGCCAGCAGGGGGAGATTAGTGGCTGAAGCTTTCTTT
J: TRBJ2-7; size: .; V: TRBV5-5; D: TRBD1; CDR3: CASSYRGTVAYEQYF; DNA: TGTGCCAGCAGCTATCGTGGGACAGTAGCCTACGAGCAGTACTTC
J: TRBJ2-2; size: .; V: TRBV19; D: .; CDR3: CASSIRTDRNTGELFF; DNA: TGTGCCAGTAGTATAAGAACAGACAGAAACACCGGGGAGCTGTTTTTT
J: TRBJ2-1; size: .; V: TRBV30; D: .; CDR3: CAWSGELGRLNEQFF; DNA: TGTGCCTGGAGTGGTGAACTAGGACGGCTAAATGAGCAGTTCTTC
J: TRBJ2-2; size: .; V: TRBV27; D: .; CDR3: CASSYEGSTGELFF; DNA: TGTGCCAGCAGTTATGAGGGATCCACCGGGGAGCTGTTTTTT
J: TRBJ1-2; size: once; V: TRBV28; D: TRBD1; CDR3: CASSPQGSYYGYTF; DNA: TGTGCCAGCAGTCCACAGGGGTCTTACTATGGCTACACCTTC
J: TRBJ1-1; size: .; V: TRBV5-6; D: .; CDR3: CASSSSTPREWGTEAFF; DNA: TGTGCCAGCAGCTCGTCAACCCCTCGGGAATGGGGCACTGAAGCTTTCTTT
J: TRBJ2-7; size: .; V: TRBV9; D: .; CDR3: CASSVNPSPYEQYF; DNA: TGTGCCAGCAGCGTAAACCCAAGCCCCTACGAGCAGTACTTC
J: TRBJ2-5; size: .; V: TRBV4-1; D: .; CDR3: CASSQDLREETQYF; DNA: TGCGCCAGCAGCCAAGATCTTAGGGAGGAGACCCAGTACTTC